This entry features one T cell receptor (beta chain) sequence. No antigen is known for it. This sample is drawn from a study of T-cell reconstitution after alpha-beta-depleted transplantation in children. Notes on the study in general: Several patients had high TCRbeta diversity at day 60; it came from surviving recipient T cells and thymic progenitors.

Using unique molecular identifiers, the investigators prepared the TCRbeta library. TCRdb called the PCR reads again in MiXCR, with one record for every CDR3 protein. The table shows a few hundred thousand distinct CDR3 sequences, with about a sixth occurring only once. Between the trimmed V and J ends, which lost 2 bases and 5 bases, there was a span of 19 bases. CDR3 length: 17 residues. The germline V gene has CDR1 SGHRS and CDR2 YFSETQ. V and J are TRBV5-1 and TRBJ2-2; D may be TRBD2 (5 bases). The receptor comes from a boy in the first two years of life who had a stem cell transplant for Wiskott-Aldrich syndrome, so the T cells may come from the graft donor. The sequencing here drew on PBMCs, mostly from graft donor cells, taken 360 days after TCRalphabeta/CD19-depleted stem cell transplant. DNA of the CDR3: TGCGCCAGCAGCTTATCGCGAGGGCCCTCGAGGACCGGGGAGCTGTTTTTT. This codes for CASSLSRGPSRTGELFF.